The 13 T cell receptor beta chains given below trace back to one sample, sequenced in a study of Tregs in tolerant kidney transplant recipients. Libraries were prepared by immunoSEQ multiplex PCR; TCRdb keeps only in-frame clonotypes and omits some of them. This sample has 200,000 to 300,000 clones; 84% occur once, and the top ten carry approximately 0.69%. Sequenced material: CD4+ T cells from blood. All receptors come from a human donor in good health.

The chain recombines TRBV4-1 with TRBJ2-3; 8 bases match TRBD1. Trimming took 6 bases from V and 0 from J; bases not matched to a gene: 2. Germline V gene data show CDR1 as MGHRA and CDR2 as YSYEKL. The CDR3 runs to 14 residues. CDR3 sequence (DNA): TGCGCCAGCAGACGGACAGGGAGCACAGATACGCAGTATTTT. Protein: CASRRTGSTDTQYF.

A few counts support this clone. The CDR3 DNA is TGTGCCAGCAGTCTAGCGGGAGTCGACAATGAGCAGTTCTTC. Encoded protein: CASSLAGVDNEQFF. The chain carries TRBV6-4 and TRBJ2-1, with 10 nucleotides matching TRBD2. The CDR3 is 14 residues long. J gave up 5 bases and V 5 bases, and 3 bases lay outside the gene matches. Germline values: CDR1 MRHNA, CDR2 SNTAGT.

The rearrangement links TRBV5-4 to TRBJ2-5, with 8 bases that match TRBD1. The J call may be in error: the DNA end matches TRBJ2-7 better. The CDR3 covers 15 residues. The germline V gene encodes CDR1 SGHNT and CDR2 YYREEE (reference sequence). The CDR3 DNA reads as TGTGCCAGCAGCTTGGCGGGACAGGCGATCTACGAGCAGTACTTC. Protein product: CASSLAGQAIYEQYF.

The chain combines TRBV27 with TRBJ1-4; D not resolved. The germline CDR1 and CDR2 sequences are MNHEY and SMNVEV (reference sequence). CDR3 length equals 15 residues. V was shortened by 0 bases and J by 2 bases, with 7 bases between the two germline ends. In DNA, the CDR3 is TGTGCCAGCAGTTTATCTGCAGGTACTAATGAAAAACTGTTTTTT. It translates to CASSLSAGTNEKLFF.

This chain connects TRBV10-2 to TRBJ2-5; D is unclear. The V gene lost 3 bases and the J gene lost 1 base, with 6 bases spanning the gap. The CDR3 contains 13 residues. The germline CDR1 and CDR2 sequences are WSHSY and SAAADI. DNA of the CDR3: TGCGCCAGCAGTGAACCAAGCCAAGAGACCCAGTACTTC. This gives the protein CASSEPSQETQYF.

CDR3: CASSIDRVRDSPLHF. In DNA, the CDR3 is TGTGCCAGCAGCATCGACAGGGTCCGGGATTCACCCCTCCACTTT. The gene calls are TRBV11-2 and TRBJ1-6; the match to TRBD1 covers 7 bases. Trimming took 5 bases from V and 8 from J; bases not matched to a gene: 9. This CDR3 is 15 amino acids long. The germline V gene encodes CDR1 SGHAT and CDR2 FQNNGV.

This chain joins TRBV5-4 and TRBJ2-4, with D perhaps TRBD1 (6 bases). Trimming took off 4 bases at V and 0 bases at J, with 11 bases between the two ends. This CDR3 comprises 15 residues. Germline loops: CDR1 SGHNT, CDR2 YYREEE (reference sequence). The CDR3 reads CASSQKTGAKNIQYF. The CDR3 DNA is TGTGCCAGCAGCCAGAAGACAGGAGCCAAAAACATTCAGTACTTC.

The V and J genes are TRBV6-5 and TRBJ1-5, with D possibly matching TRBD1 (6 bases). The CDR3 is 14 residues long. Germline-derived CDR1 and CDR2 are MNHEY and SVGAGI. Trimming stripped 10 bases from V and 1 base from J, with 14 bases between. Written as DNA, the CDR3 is TGTGCCAACGGGTTGGACAGAAGCAATCAGCCCCAGCATTTT. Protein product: CANGLDRSNQPQHF.

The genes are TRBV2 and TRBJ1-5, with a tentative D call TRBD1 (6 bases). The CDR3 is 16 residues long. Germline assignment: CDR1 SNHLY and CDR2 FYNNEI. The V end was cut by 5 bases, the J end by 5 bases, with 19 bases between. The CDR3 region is CASSSSGASLYQPQHF. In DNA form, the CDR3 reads TGTGCCAGCAGTTCCTCAGGGGCTTCCCTTTATCAGCCCCAGCATTTT.

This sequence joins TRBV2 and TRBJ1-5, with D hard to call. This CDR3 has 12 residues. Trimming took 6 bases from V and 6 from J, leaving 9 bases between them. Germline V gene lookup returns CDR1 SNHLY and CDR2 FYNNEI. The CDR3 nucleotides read TGTGCCAGCAGCAAAGGGTTTCAGCCCCAGCATTTT. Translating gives CASSKGFQPQHF. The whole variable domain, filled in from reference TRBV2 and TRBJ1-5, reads EPEVTQTPSHQVTQMGQEVILRCVPISNHLYFYWYRQILGQKVEFLVSFYNNEISEKSEIFDDQFSVERPDGSNFTLKIRSTKLEDSAMYFCASSKGFQPQHFGDGTRLSIL.

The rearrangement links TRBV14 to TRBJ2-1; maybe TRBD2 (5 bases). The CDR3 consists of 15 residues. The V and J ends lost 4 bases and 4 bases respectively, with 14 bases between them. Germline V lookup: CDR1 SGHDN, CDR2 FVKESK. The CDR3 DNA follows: TGTGCCAGCAGCCTGAGGGTGGTGGGTTACAATGAGCAGTTCTTC. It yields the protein CASSLRVVGYNEQFF. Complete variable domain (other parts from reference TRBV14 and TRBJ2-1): EAGVTQFPSHSVIEKGQTVTLRCDPISGHDNLYWYRRVMGKEIKFLLHFVKESKQDESGMPNNRFLAERTGGTYSTLKVQPAELEDSGVYFCASSLRVVGYNEQFFGPGTRLTVL.

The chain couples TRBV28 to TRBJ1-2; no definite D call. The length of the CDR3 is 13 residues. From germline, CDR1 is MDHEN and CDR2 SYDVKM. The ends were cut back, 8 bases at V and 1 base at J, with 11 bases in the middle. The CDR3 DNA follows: TGTGCCAGCGCCGTCACGGATAACTATGGCTACACCTTC. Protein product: CASAVTDNYGYTF.

CDR3 DNA: TGTGCCAGCTCACCTCCGGGACAGGGAATAGCCAAAAACATTCAGTACTTC. This translates into CASSPPGQGIAKNIQYF. V gene TRBV18 combines with J gene TRBJ2-4, with TRBD1 identical over 9 bases. Germline CDR1 reads KGHSH; CDR2 reads LQKENI. This CDR3 has 17 residues. The V and J ends lost 3 bases and 0 bases, in that order; junction bases with no gene match: 6.